The 27 T cell receptor beta chains listed next were all sequenced from one sample in a study of blood T cell repertoires in COVID-19. Sequencing used immunoSEQ multiplex PCR; TCRdb keeps in-frame clones, though not all of them. Among roughly 120,000 clones, about 88% were seen once, and the ten largest hold more than 7%. Sample: peripheral blood. Receptors were obtained from a woman in her sixties or seventies who had recovered from COVID-19.

The rearrangement joins TRBV28 to TRBJ1-4; TRBD1 aligns across 10 bases. CDR3 length: 17 amino acids. Germline V CDR1 and CDR2: MDHEN, SYDVKM. With V trimmed by 4 bases and J by 10 bases, 15 bases remained unmatched. CDR3 nucleotide sequence: TGTGCCAGCAGTTCCCGACAGGGGGCATCCCTAGGTCGAAAACTGTTTTTT. This gives the protein CASSSRQGASLGRKLFF.

This chain links TRBV3-1 (or the pseudogene TRBV3-2) with TRBJ2-7; possible D gene TRBD2, 5 bases. V was cut by 2 bases and J by 4 bases, with 18 bases left in between. Germline V CDR1 and CDR2: LGHDT, YNNKEL (reference sequence). This CDR3 is 16 amino acids long. The CDR3 loop reads CASSQFLGEGGYEQYF. CDR3 DNA: TGTGCCAGCAGCCAATTCCTCGGAGAGGGTGGGTACGAGCAGTACTTC.

The rearrangement uses TRBV11-2 and TRBJ1-6, with D possibly being TRBD1 (5 bases). This CDR3 contains 14 residues. Germline V gives CDR1 SGHAT, CDR2 FQNNGV. The V and J ends lost 6 bases and 9 bases respectively, with 15 bases between them. This CDR3 is CASRPGGETSPLHF. The CDR3 DNA is TGTGCCAGCAGACCCGGGGGGGAGACTTCACCCCTCCACTTT.

This rearrangement joins TRBV6-1 to TRBJ2-2; 7 bases fit TRBD1. There are 17 residues in the CDR3. Trimming removed 0 bases from V and 6 bases from J; junction bases left unmatched: 10. Germline V gene sequence: CDR1 MNHNS, CDR2 SASEGT. CDR3 sequence reads: CASSEAPFKGASGELFF. As DNA, the CDR3 is TGTGCCAGCAGTGAAGCACCCTTCAAGGGGGCCTCCGGGGAGCTGTTTTTT.

The V call is TRBV24-1, the J call TRBJ2-3, with 9 bases lining up with TRBD1. Germline CDR1 and CDR2: KGHDR and SFDVKD. CDR3 size: 19 residues. V shed 4 bases and J 0 bases; nucleotides not matched to a gene: 13. The CDR3 region is CATSEFPDRGQTSTDTQYF. In DNA form, the CDR3 reads TGTGCCACCAGTGAGTTTCCGGACAGGGGTCAAACTAGCACAGATACGCAGTATTTT.

The chain couples TRBV7-9 to TRBJ1-5; D is ambiguous. Between the trimmed V and J ends, which lost 3 bases and 3 bases, there was a span of 12 bases. The CDR3 is 15 amino acids. The germline V gene encodes CDR1 SEHNR and CDR2 FQNEAQ (reference sequence). Here the CDR3 DNA reads TGTGCCAGCAGCTTGGGCCAGGTTTACAATCAGCCCCAGCATTTT. It translates to CASSLGQVYNQPQHF.

This clone was seen just once. The chain uses TRBV3-1 (or the pseudogene TRBV3-2) and TRBJ1-2; 8 bases align to TRBD1. The CDR3 runs 12 residues. V lost 5 bases to trimming and J lost 6 bases; unmatched junction nucleotides: 2. Germline V CDR1 and CDR2: LGHDT, YNNKEL (reference sequence). The CDR3 DNA follows: TGTGCCAGCAGCTGGACAGGGAATGGCTACACCTTC. Encoded protein: CASSWTGNGYTF.

The chain uses TRBV7-9 and TRBJ1-1; no clear D gene. CDR3 length: 14 residues. Germline values: CDR1 SEHNR, CDR2 FQNEAQ (reference sequence). V was cut by 3 bases and J by 1 base, with 9 bases left in between. CDR3 sequence: CASSFSGANTEAFF. The CDR3 DNA reads as TGTGCCAGCAGCTTTTCGGGAGCGAACACTGAAGCTTTCTTT. Together with reference TRBV7-9 and TRBJ1-1, the CDR3 gives the full variable domain: DTGVSQNPRHKITKRGQNVTFRCDPISEHNRLYWYRQTLGQGPEFLTYFQNEAQLEKSRLLSDRFSAERPKGSFSTLEIQRTEQGDSAMYLCASSFSGANTEAFFGQGTRLTVV.

This clone has a single count. CDR3 region: CASSAGGTTQETQYF. DNA of the CDR3: TGTGCCAGCAGCGCAGGGGGTACCACCCAAGAGACCCAGTACTTC. The rearrangement uses TRBV28 and TRBJ2-5, with TRBD1 matching over 7 bases. Germline assignment: CDR1 MDHEN and CDR2 SYDVKM. The CDR3 spans 15 residues. J was trimmed by 1 base and V by 6 bases; bases with no gene match: 8.

V usage is TRBV5-6 and J usage is TRBJ2-7, with D perhaps TRBD1 (5 bases). CDR1 is SGHDT, CDR2 YYEEEE, per germline. Between the trimmed V and J ends, which lost 1 base and 3 bases, there was a span of 11 bases. There are 14 residues in the CDR3. CDR3 sequence: CASSLIGVDYEQYF. The CDR3 bases are TGTGCCAGCAGCTTGATAGGGGTTGACTACGAGCAGTACTTC.

This chain links TRBV5-4 with TRBJ2-5, with 7 nucleotides matching TRBD1. This CDR3 region has 14 residues. CDR1 SGHNT and CDR2 YYREEE come from the germline V gene (reference sequence). With 0 bases clipped from V and 2 bases from J, the junction kept 1 base outside the gene matches. CDR3 sequence reads: CASSLGQGQETQYF. Written as DNA, the CDR3 is TGTGCCAGCAGCTTGGGACAGGGACAAGAGACCCAGTACTTC.

The table lists this clone with a few counts. The rearrangement joins TRBV7-3 to TRBJ1-6; the D gene is possibly TRBD1 (6 bases). The V gene's germline CDR1 is SGHTA and CDR2 FQGTGA. Trimming took 5 bases from V and 9 from J, leaving 17 bases between them. The CDR3 contains 15 residues. CDR3 nucleotide sequence: TGTGCCAGCAGCCAGGGCGGGGGCGGAATTTCACCCCTCCACTTT. The encoded protein is CASSQGGGGISPLHF.

V is TRBV5-1 and J is TRBJ2-3, with a tentative D call TRBD2 (6 bases). CDR3 length: 16 amino acids. The V end was cut by 0 bases, the J end by 0 bases, with 11 bases between. Per germline, CDR1 SGHRS and CDR2 YFSETQ. The CDR3 sequence: CASSLGDFISTDTQYF. CDR3 bases: TGCGCCAGCAGCTTGGGGGACTTTATCAGCACAGATACGCAGTATTTT.

Here the CDR3 reads CASSYTSFNEQFF. The CDR3 region has the DNA TGTGCCAGCAGCTATACTAGTTTTAATGAGCAGTTCTTC. V gene TRBV11-2 combines with J gene TRBJ2-1, with a possible D match to TRBD2 (5 bases). Germline V gene lookup returns CDR1 SGHAT and CDR2 FQNNGV. The V end lost 4 bases, the J end lost 7 bases, and 11 bases lay between the germline ends. The CDR3 consists of 13 residues.

The chain uses TRBV9 and TRBJ2-1; no clear D. Trimming removed 4 bases from V and 4 bases from J, with 9 bases in between. Germline CDR1 is SGDLS and CDR2 is YYNGEE. The CDR3 length is 13 residues. CDR3 sequence: CASSHDSYNEQFF. As DNA, the CDR3 is TGTGCCAGCAGCCATGACTCGTACAATGAGCAGTTCTTC.

The chain carries TRBV30 and TRBJ1-4; D might be TRBD1 (6 bases). The CDR3 length is 13 residues. Between the trimmed V and J ends, which lost 2 bases and 8 bases, there was a span of 12 bases. Germline V CDR1 and CDR2: GTSNPN, SVGIG (reference sequence). The CDR3 region is CAWSRGSWEKLFF. Written as DNA, the CDR3 is TGTGCCTGGAGTAGGGGGTCTTGGGAAAAACTGTTTTTT.

The rearrangement joins TRBV28 to TRBJ1-2; TRBD1 aligns across 8 bases. The V gene end was trimmed by 6 bases and the J gene end by 2 bases; junction bases not matched to a gene: 5. The CDR3 consists of 14 residues. Germline V gives CDR1 MDHEN, CDR2 SYDVKM. DNA for the CDR3: TGTGCCAGCAGCGGACAGGGACTAAACTATGGCTACACCTTC. It yields the protein CASSGQGLNYGYTF.

The chain combines TRBV7-2 with TRBJ2-1, with D uncertain. The CDR3 loop spans 13 amino acids. V was shortened by 3 bases and J by 5 bases, with 8 bases between the two germline ends. CDR1 is SGHTA and CDR2 is FQGNSA in the germline V gene. Written as DNA, the CDR3 is TGTGCCAGCAGCTTGGGCAGAAACAATGAGCAGTTCTTC. It translates to CASSLGRNNEQFF.

The V and J genes are TRBV28 and TRBJ1-2; D remains unclear. V was cut by 4 bases and J by 0 bases, with 9 bases left in between. CDR1 MDHEN and CDR2 SYDVKM come from the germline V gene. The CDR3 is made up of 14 amino acids. CDR3 DNA sequence: TGTGCCAGCAGTTGGGGAGGAGCTAACTATGGCTACACCTTC. This sequence encodes CASSWGGANYGYTF.

This clone has only a few counts. The chain joins TRBV4-2 to TRBJ1-4, with D possibly being TRBD1 (6 bases). CDR3 length: 16 amino acids. Germline V gene lookup returns CDR1 LGHNA and CDR2 YNFKEQ. Between the trimmed V and J ends, which lost 0 bases and 10 bases, there was a span of 18 bases. The CDR3 spells CASSQEGAQGGGKLFF. The CDR3 DNA follows: TGTGCCAGCAGCCAAGAAGGGGCACAGGGCGGGGGAAAACTGTTTTTT.

The V gene is TRBV9, the J gene TRBJ2-5; TRBD2 is a possible D gene (5 bases). V lost 0 bases, J lost 4 bases, and 10 bases lay in between. Per germline, CDR1 SGDLS and CDR2 YYNGEE. The CDR3 runs to 14 residues. The CDR3 protein is CASSVELASETQYF. As DNA, the CDR3 is TGTGCCAGCAGCGTAGAGCTAGCTTCAGAGACCCAGTACTTC.

The chain uses TRBV5-4 and TRBJ2-1, with 7 bases fitting TRBD2. The CDR3 loop spans 16 amino acids. The germline V gene encodes CDR1 SGHNT and CDR2 YYREEE (reference sequence). Trimming removed 4 bases from V and 2 bases from J; junction bases left unmatched: 9. The CDR3 loop reads CASSPGLVLAYNEQFF. The CDR3 nucleotides are TGTGCCAGCAGCCCTGGACTAGTCCTCGCCTACAATGAGCAGTTCTTC.

This clone turned up a few times. This sequence joins TRBV7-2 and TRBJ2-7; 9 bases align to TRBD1. The V gene end was trimmed by 2 bases and the J gene end by 7 bases; junction bases not matched to a gene: 9. CDR1 and CDR2 (germline): SGHTA, FQGNSA. This CDR3 contains 15 residues. The CDR3, as DNA: TGTGCCAGCAGCTTATCCCGGACAGGGGCTGGGGAGCAGTACTTC. This gives the protein CASSLSRTGAGEQYF. The complete variable domain, with remaining parts taken from reference TRBV7-2 and TRBJ2-7, reads GAGVSQSPSNKVTEKGKDVELRCDPISGHTALYWYRQSLGQGLEFLIYFQGNSAPDKSGLPSDRFSAERTGGSVSTLTIQRTQQEDSAVYLCASSLSRTGAGEQYFGPGTRLTVT.

The CDR3 region has the DNA TGCGCCAGCAGCCAAGGAATTTGGGTCCGGGACTACCAACCTAGGCAGTACTTC. This encodes CASSQGIWVRDYQPRQYF. The chain carries TRBV4-1 and TRBJ2-7, with 7 bases lining up with TRBD2. In germline, CDR1 is MGHRA, CDR2 YSYEKL. Trimming cost V 1 base and J 9 bases; bases outside gene matches: 21. The CDR3 has 18 amino acids.

The J gene is TRBJ2-2, the V gene TRBV5-5, with 10 bases aligning to TRBD2. The CDR3 runs to 16 residues. From germline, CDR1 is SGHKS and CDR2 YYEKEE (reference sequence). The ends lost 4 bases at V and 5 bases at J; junction bases unmatched: 8. The CDR3 DNA reads as TGTGCCAGCAGCCCCTCCGGAGCGGGAGGGACCGGGGAGCTGTTTTTT. Encoded protein: CASSPSGAGGTGELFF.

Written as DNA, the CDR3 is TGTGCCCATGGACGGGCCACGGGGGATGGCTACACCTTC. It is translated as CAHGRATGDGYTF. The rearrangement uses TRBV6-5 and TRBJ1-2, with D perhaps matching TRBD1 (5 bases). The germline V gene has CDR1 MNHEY and CDR2 SVGAGI. The length of the CDR3 is 13 residues. The germline V and J ends were trimmed by 11 bases and 6 bases, with 19 bases remaining between them.

This clone has more than one count but fewer than ten. The rearrangement joins TRBV2 to TRBJ2-3; the match to TRBD2 covers 13 bases. The trim removed 6 bases at V and 2 bases at J, leaving 5 bases unmatched. Looked up from germline, CDR1 is SNHLY and CDR2 is FYNNEI. This CDR3 has 16 amino acids. The CDR3 DNA is TGTGCCAGCAGCAGACTAGCGGGGGGCAACACAGATACGCAGTATTTT. Translation gives CASSRLAGGNTDTQYF.